This T cell receptor beta chain is drawn from a study of T cells in localized non-small cell lung cancer. Study-level results: There were a median 57 of the top 100 tumor clones appearing in adjacent lung.

Germline V CDR1 and CDR2: SGHTA, FQGTGA. The CDR3 covers 13 residues. V lost 5 bases, J lost 4 bases, and 11 bases lay in between. A word on this clone: Its specificity is not known.

Method: immunoSEQ multiplex PCR; TCRdb's copy keeps in-frame clones and lacks some. Of roughly 48,000 clones detected, around 81% appear once; the ten largest clones hold roughly 4%. This sequence joins TRBV7-3 and TRBJ1-1, with no clear D. The source is a woman aged 35-75 years with stage II lung adenocarcinoma. The source was PBMCs, collected before any cancer treatment. As DNA, the CDR3 is TGTGCCAGCAGCCCATACGGGAGCACTGAAGCTTTCTTT. Translation gives CASSPYGSTEAFF.